Included here is one T cell receptor beta chain sequence, with context. The data were taken from a study of blood T cell repertoires in COVID-19. Across the whole study: Samples of COVID-19 (acute and convalescent) were obtained from the United States, Italy and Spain.

Sequencing was performed with immunoSEQ multiplex PCR; in TCRdb, only in-frame clones are kept and a portion is missing. The table includes some 330,000 clones, around 86% detected once. Trimming removed 1 base from V and 3 bases from J, with 16 bases in between. Germline V lookup: CDR1 SGHRS, CDR2 YFSETQ. CDR3 length: 17 residues. Residents of about two dozen US areas, aged roughly 18 to 89 years, made up the participants. This clonotype originated in a woman aged 45-65 years who had recovered from COVID-19. The genes are TRBV5-1 and TRBJ1-4; no clear D. Sequenced sample: PBMCs or T cells enriched from blood (not recorded which). The CDR3 region is CASSLRSQSSPNEKLFF. Written as DNA, the CDR3 is TGCGCCAGCAGCTTGAGGAGTCAGTCTTCCCCTAATGAAAAACTGTTTTTT.